These 13 T cell receptor beta chains were all obtained from the same sample, sequenced in a study of blood T cell repertoires in COVID-19. Repertoires were generated with immunoSEQ multiplex PCR, while TCRdb's copy carries only in-frame clones and drops some. The data show over 200,000 clones, roughly 76% seen once. The sample consisted of peripheral blood. These receptors all stem from a human donor in a cohort sampled during active COVID-19.

This clone appeared a few times. The chain joins TRBV4-3 to TRBJ2-1; possible D gene TRBD2, 5 bases. V lost 1 base and J lost 0, with 10 bases in between. Germline assignment: CDR1 LGHNA and CDR2 YSLEER. This CDR3 spans 16 amino acids. The CDR3 DNA is TGCGCCAGCAGCCAAGGGGGAGCGTTCTCCTACAATGAGCAGTTCTTC. It is translated as CASSQGGAFSYNEQFF.

This clone was found a few times. The V and J genes are TRBV4-1 and TRBJ1-2; D remains ambiguous. Germline V gene lookup returns CDR1 MGHRA and CDR2 YSYEKL. The germline V and J ends were trimmed by 0 bases and 4 bases, with 3 bases remaining between them. CDR3 length: 12 amino acids. In DNA form, the CDR3 reads TGCGCCAGCAGCCAAGACCTCTATGGCTACACCTTC. Translated, it gives CASSQDLYGYTF.

The CDR3 loop reads CASSFSRVGEFF. The CDR3 region has the DNA TGTGCCAGCAGTTTTTCCAGGGTTGGGGAGTTCTTC. The rearrangement joins TRBV6-2 or TRBV6-3 to TRBJ2-1; D might be TRBD1 (5 bases). Trimming cost V 4 bases and J 14 bases, with 15 bases left between them. This CDR3 region has 12 residues. Germline loops: CDR1 MNHEY, CDR2 SVGEGT.

The J gene is TRBJ2-1, the V gene TRBV7-8, with 7 bases fitting TRBD2. Losses at the gene ends were 1 base for V and 3 bases for J; bases not matched to a gene: 3. Germline loops: CDR1 SGHVS, CDR2 FQNEAQ. The CDR3 is 15 amino acids. CDR3 sequence reads: CASSLVASGYNEQFF. For the CDR3, the DNA is TGTGCCAGCAGCTTAGTGGCTAGCGGCTACAATGAGCAGTTCTTC.

This clone occurred once. V is TRBV27 and J is TRBJ1-5, with D perhaps matching TRBD1 (6 bases). Between the trimmed V and J ends, which lost 7 bases and 5 bases, there was a span of 27 bases. The germline V gene has CDR1 MNHEY and CDR2 SMNVEV (reference sequence). This CDR3 is 18 amino acids long. The CDR3 region is CASITMGTRGCAHQPQHF. The CDR3 DNA follows: TGTGCCAGCATCACTATGGGAACCAGGGGTTGTGCACATCAGCCCCAGCATTTT.

The rearrangement uses TRBV4-3 and TRBJ1-2; D is unresolved. This CDR3 region has 16 residues. Germline V gives CDR1 LGHNA, CDR2 YSLEER. V shed 2 bases and J shed 6 bases, with 19 bases lying between them. The CDR3: CASSQLTGSNTDGYTF. The CDR3 bases are TGCGCCAGCAGCCAACTTACCGGGAGCAACACCGATGGCTACACCTTC.

CDR3 sequence: CASRARLAGGGETQYF. CDR3 DNA sequence: TGTGCCAGCAGGGCGAGACTAGCGGGAGGCGGAGAGACCCAGTACTTC. J is TRBJ2-5 and V is TRBV2; 13 bases map to TRBD2. After removal of 6 bases from V and 4 bases from J, the junction contained 8 bases not matched to a gene. Germline assignment: CDR1 SNHLY and CDR2 FYNNEI. The CDR3 is 16 amino acids.

This rearrangement joins TRBV24-1 to TRBJ2-3, with 7 bases aligning to TRBD2. V was pared by 7 bases and J by 5 bases, with 5 bases of the junction left unmatched. CDR3 length: 13 residues. CDR1 is KGHDR, CDR2 SFDVKD, per germline. CDR3 residues: CATRRTGGDTQYF. For the CDR3, the DNA is TGTGCCACCAGGAGGACGGGGGGAGATACGCAGTATTTT.

This chain uses TRBV15 with TRBJ2-7; D possibly corresponds to TRBD2 (6 bases). Trimming shortened V by 0 bases and J by 6 bases, and 12 bases separated the two germline ends. The CDR3 has 14 amino acids. In germline, CDR1 is LNHNV, CDR2 YYDKDF (reference sequence). CDR3 bases: TGTGCCACCAGCAGAGACTCTAGACTAGGCGAGCAGTACTTC. Its protein is CATSRDSRLGEQYF.

This clone was seen at least ten times. The V gene is TRBV27, the J gene TRBJ2-3; 10 nucleotides line up with TRBD1. The germline V gene has CDR1 MNHEY and CDR2 SMNVEV (reference sequence). This CDR3 spans 14 amino acids. Losses at the gene ends were 5 bases for V and 5 bases for J; bases not matched to a gene: 4. DNA of the CDR3: TGTGCCAGCAGTGACAGGGGGCTTAGAGATACGCAGTATTTT. This codes for CASSDRGLRDTQYF.

The CDR3: CASSAGQGRKKLFF. The CDR3 DNA is TGTGCCAGCAGCGCAGGACAGGGGAGAAAAAAACTGTTTTTT. This chain uses TRBV7-9 with TRBJ1-4; the match to TRBD1 covers 9 bases. This CDR3 comprises 14 residues. J lost 9 bases, V lost 5 bases, and 7 bases had no gene match. The germline V gene has CDR1 SEHNR and CDR2 FQNEAQ (reference sequence). Supplemented by reference TRBV7-9 and TRBJ1-4, the full variable domain reads DTGVSQNPRHKITKRGQNVTFRCDPISEHNRLYWYRQTLGQGPEFLTYFQNEAQLEKSRLLSDRFSAERPKGSFSTLEIQRTEQGDSAMYLCASSAGQGRKKLFFGSGTQLSVL.

This clone is a singleton in its sample. Other nucleotide sequences from this sample produce the same CDR3. The chain links TRBV28 to TRBJ2-7; no firm D call. Germline CDR1 reads MDHEN; CDR2 reads SYDVKM. The V gene lost 6 bases and the J gene lost 0 bases, with 6 bases spanning the gap. The CDR3 is 12 residues long. The CDR3 loop is CASSLYSYEQYF. The DNA of the CDR3 is TGTGCCAGCAGCCTGTACTCCTACGAGCAGTACTTC.

This rearrangement joins TRBV9 to TRBJ2-3; TRBD2 agrees at 8 bases. Trimming at V came to 4 bases and at J to 0 bases, leaving 7 bases not matched to a gene. Germline V lookup: CDR1 SGDLS, CDR2 YYNGEE. This CDR3 has 16 residues. For the CDR3, the DNA is TGTGCCAGCAGCACAGATGCGGGAGGCAGCACAGATACGCAGTATTTT. Residues: CASSTDAGGSTDTQYF.